Listed below are T cell receptor beta chains from one sample, sequenced in a study of breast tumors, draining lymph nodes, adjacent tissues. TCRdb re-called the multiplex PCR reads with MiXCR, one entry per CDR3 protein. Of 180,000 or so distinct CDR3 sequences detected, roughly 31% appear once; the ten largest clones hold about 4.5%. What was sequenced was axillary lymph node tissue. The receptors shown here come from a female donor with breast cancer. Some clones in this sample may be carry-over from other donors' samples. CDR3s include the opening cysteine and the closing phenylalanine or tryptophan. D genes are given only for firm matches. Clone size is given for some rows only: seen once, a few or many times, or a class if the clone is expanded.

TRBJ2-7	-	many	TRBV5-8	TGTGCCAGCAGCTCAACATTCCGCCGGGCCGACTACGAGCAGTACTTC	CASSSTFRRADYEQYF
TRBJ2-7	-	many	TRBV6-1	TGTGCCAGCAGTGAAGGCAGAGCCTACGAGCAGTACTTC	CASSEGRAYEQYF
TRBJ2-7	TRBD1	-	TRBV4-1	TGCGCCAACAGCCAAGTCGGGACAGGGTGGGACGAGCAGTACTTC	CANSQVGTGWDEQYF
TRBJ2-1	TRBD2	many	TRBV29-1	TGCAGCGTTGTTACTAGCGGGAGGCCCAATGAGCAGTTCTTC	CSVVTSGRPNEQFF
TRBJ1-2	-	-	TRBV28	TGTGCCAGCAGCGCCGGGGAGTTTGGCTACACCTTC	CASSAGEFGYTF
TRBJ2-5	TRBD2	-	TRBV19	TGTGCCAGTAGTATCGGGACTAGCGGGGGCACCAGAGAGACCCAGTACTTC	CASSIGTSGGTRETQYF
TRBJ2-7	TRBD1	many	TRBV4-1	TGCGCCAGCAGCCAAAGGACAGGGGGCGAGGACGAGCAGTACTTC	CASSQRTGGEDEQYF
TRBJ1-6	-	-	TRBV7-3	TGTGCCAGCAGAGCTACTAGCGGGGGTAACAATAATTCACCCCTCCACTTT	CASRATSGGNNNSPLHF
TRBJ1-2	-	many	TRBV19	TGTGCCAGTAGTAGGGGGACCCCTGGATATGGCTACACCTTC	CASSRGTPGYGYTF
TRBJ1-3	-	many	TRBV12-3/TRBV12-4	TGTGCCAGCAACAGCCGGGGGGCAACGCTCTCTGGAAACACCATATATTTT	CASNSRGATLSGNTIYF
TRBJ1-1	TRBD1	few	TRBV11-2	TGTGCCAGCAGCTCCTGGACAGGGAGGACTGAAGCTTTCTTT	CASSSWTGRTEAFF
TRBJ1-5	-	many	TRBV7-3	TGTGCCAGCAGCTTAACTCCCGATCAGCCCCAGCATTTT	CASSLTPDQPQHF
TRBJ2-6	-	many	TRBV20-1	TGCAGTGCTAGGGGGCCCTGGGCCAACGTCCTGACTTTC	CSARGPWANVLTF
TRBJ2-5	TRBD2	many	TRBV15	TGTGCCACCAGCAGGGGTAGCGGGAGTGAGACCCAGTACTTC	CATSRGSGSETQYF
TRBJ2-5	TRBD2	many	TRBV19	TGTGCCAGTACCCTCAACGGGAGGGCCGGAGAGACCCAGTACTTC	CASTLNGRAGETQYF
TRBJ2-7	TRBD1	many	TRBV18	TGTGCCAGTTCCCGCGGACAGGGCCCCTACGAGCAGTACTTC	CASSRGQGPYEQYF
TRBJ2-5	TRBD1	many	TRBV5-1	TGCGCCAGCAGCCACCGGGACAGGGGGTTCAAAGAGACCCAGTACTTC	CASSHRDRGFKETQYF
TRBJ1-6	-	few	TRBV5-5	TGTGCCAGCAGCTTGGGGGGACCGGGGAATTCACCCCTCCACTTT	CASSLGGPGNSPLHF